This T cell receptor (beta chain) comes out of a study of T-cell memory formation after mild COVID-19. Findings of the study overall: The main location of contracting CD4+ clones was CM and EM, and that of contracting CD8+ clones was EMRA. Whereas later expanders leaned CD4+, clones contracting day 15 to 85 showed a balanced CD4/CD8 makeup. The authors left the SARS-CoV-2 specificity of second-wave clones peaking on day 37 unconfirmed.

The sample holds a few counts of this clonotype. The antigen is unknown. Each CDR3 protein gets one entry after TCRdb re-called the 5' RACE reads with MiXCR. The sample includes under 350,000 distinct CDR3 sequences, around 16% seen only once; the top ten take 22%. Germline V gene sequence: CDR1 LNHDA, CDR2 SQIVND (reference sequence). The CDR3 covers 14 residues. V was cut by 6 bases and J by 5 bases, with 16 bases left in between. The receptor was isolated from a man younger than 35 who had mild COVID-19 (a few samples of this study predate the infection). Cell type and time point are not known. Sequencing was carried out using PBMCs or a T cell subset sorted from them (not recorded which). The chain is built from TRBV19 and TRBJ2-5; D may correspond to TRBD1 or TRBD2 (5 bases each). The CDR3 loop reads CASSRRGLGETQYF. CDR3 sequence (DNA): TGTGCCAGTAGCCGCCGGGGCCTGGGGGAGACCCAGTACTTC. The entire variable domain, with the rest obtained from reference TRBV19 and TRBJ2-5, is as follows: DGGITQSPKYLFRKEGQNVTLSCEQNLNHDAMYWYRQDPGQGLRLIYYSQIVNDFQKGDIAEGYSVSREKKESFPLTVTSAQKNPTAFYLCASSRRGLGETQYFGPGTRLLVL.